The 27 T cell receptor beta chains reported below all come from one sample, sequenced in a study of T cell repertoires in cytomegalovirus infection. TCRdb passed the reads through MiXCR, listing each CDR3 protein once. Of roughly 320,000 distinct CDR3 sequences listed, around a tenth are singletons. The sample taken for sequencing was PBMCs. These receptors originate from a human donor in good health (CMV status not recorded). Some clones in this sample may be carry-over from other donors' samples.

Ten or more counts support this clonotype. V gene TRBV7-6 combines with J gene TRBJ2-7, with TRBD2 identical over 9 bases. Germline V gives CDR1 SGHVS, CDR2 FNYEAQ. V trimming: 5 bases; J trimming: 3 bases; junction bases outside the gene matches: 5. CDR3 length equals 14 residues. The DNA for the CDR3 is TGTGCCAGCAGCCCGTCAGCGGGAGGCTACGAGCAGTACTTC. Translating gives CASSPSAGGYEQYF.

In its sample, this clonotype was seen many times. V and J are TRBV6-5 and TRBJ1-2; possible D gene TRBD1, 5 bases. V lost 5 bases, J lost 0 bases, and 13 bases lay in between. The length of the CDR3 is 15 residues. Germline CDR1 MNHEY, CDR2 SVGAGI. DNA of the CDR3: TGTGCCAGCAGTACCTCCGGGACGGCTAACTATGGCTACACCTTC. It encodes CASSTSGTANYGYTF.

This clonotype was picked up a small number of times. This chain uses TRBV12-3 or TRBV12-4 with TRBJ2-1; D may correspond to TRBD1 or TRBD2 (6 bases each). V was cut by 6 bases and J by 5 bases, with 17 bases left in between. This CDR3 contains 15 residues. CDR3 sequence (DNA): TGTGCCAGCAGCCCCTTAGGGGGGTCGAACAATGAGCAGTTCTTC. Protein: CASSPLGGSNNEQFF.

The rearrangement uses TRBV6-5 and TRBJ2-7; either TRBD1 or TRBD2 may supply D (5 bases each). CDR3 length: 15 amino acids. Trimming pared 0 bases from V and 7 bases from J, leaving 16 bases between. The germline V gene encodes CDR1 MNHEY and CDR2 SVGAGI. This CDR3 is CASSYSGDPRAEQYF. In DNA, the CDR3 is TGTGCCAGCAGTTACTCGGGGGACCCAAGGGCTGAGCAGTACTTC.

This clonotype was seen many times. The rearrangement joins TRBV7-6 to TRBJ1-1; D gene uncertain. V was shortened by 2 bases and J by 0 bases, with 10 bases between the two germline ends. In germline, CDR1 is SGHVS, CDR2 FNYEAQ. This CDR3 has 15 residues. CDR3 nucleotides: TGTGCCAGCAGCTTAAGCCCCTCCATGAACACTGAAGCTTTCTTT. This codes for CASSLSPSMNTEAFF. Using reference TRBV7-6 and TRBJ1-1 for the parts outside the CDR3, the full variable domain is GAGVSQSPRYKVTKRGQDVALRCDPISGHVSLYWYRQALGQGPEFLTYFNYEAQQDKSGLPNDRFSAERPEGSISTLTIQRTEQRDSAMYRCASSLSPSMNTEAFFGQGTRLTVV.

Ten or more counts support this clonotype. Here the CDR3 DNA reads TGCAGTGCTAGGCGGACGAACACTGAAGCTTTCTTT. Translating it yields CSARRTNTEAFF. This sequence joins TRBV20-1 and TRBJ1-1, with D unclear. Trimming took 3 bases from V and 1 from J, leaving 6 bases between them. The CDR3 covers 12 residues. Germline loops: CDR1 DFQATT, CDR2 SNEGSKA (reference sequence).

This clonotype has just a few counts. V is TRBV30 and J is TRBJ2-5, with D uncertain. V gave up 5 bases and J gave up 1 base, with 5 bases separating them. This CDR3 spans 11 amino acids. From germline, CDR1 is GTSNPN and CDR2 SVGIG (reference sequence). CDR3 sequence: CAWGVQETQYF. Written as DNA, the CDR3 is TGTGCCTGGGGAGTCCAAGAGACCCAGTACTTC.

This clonotype has a single count. One base away lies a much larger clone, so this may be a sequencing read error. V is TRBV29-1 and J is TRBJ2-7; 8 bases are shared with TRBD1. CDR1 SQVTM and CDR2 ANQGSEA come from the germline V gene. Trimming at V came to 4 bases and at J to 0 bases, leaving 11 bases not matched to a gene. This CDR3 has 16 residues. This chain's CDR3 is CSVAIVGTGGSYEQYF. For the CDR3, the DNA is TGCAGCGTTGCCATAGTAGGGACAGGAGGCTCCTACGAGCAGTACTTC.

This clonotype was seen only a few times. The chain uses TRBV28 and TRBJ1-2, with 9 bases matching TRBD1. V lost 2 bases to trimming and J lost 4 bases; unmatched junction nucleotides: 8. This CDR3 contains 16 residues. From germline, CDR1 is MDHEN and CDR2 SYDVKM. The CDR3 DNA is TGTGCCAGCAGTTTAAATTCGCCGGGACAGGGCTATGGCTACACCTTC. It codes for CASSLNSPGQGYGYTF.

This chain uses TRBV7-2 with TRBJ2-2; TRBD2 might be the D (5 bases). The CDR3 consists of 13 residues. V shed 5 bases and J shed 8 bases, with 12 bases lying between them. The germline CDR1 and CDR2 sequences are SGHTA and FQGNSA. The CDR3 DNA reads TGTGCCAGCAGCCCGCAGGACTTGGGGGAGCTGTTTTTT. Translation: CASSPQDLGELFF.

The chain carries TRBV28 and TRBJ1-2; perhaps TRBD1 as D (6 bases). Germline lookup yields CDR1 MDHEN and CDR2 SYDVKM. The V and J ends lost 5 bases and 0 bases respectively, with 10 bases between them. The CDR3 runs to 14 residues. The CDR3 sequence is CASSRQEANYGYTF. The CDR3 DNA reads as TGTGCCAGCAGTCGACAGGAAGCTAACTATGGCTACACCTTC.

In its sample, this clonotype was seen a few times. The chain uses TRBV7-2 and TRBJ2-3, with TRBD2 identical over 11 bases. The trim removed 5 bases at V and 6 bases at J, leaving 10 bases unmatched. Germline V gene sequence: CDR1 SGHTA, CDR2 FQGNSA. The CDR3 is 16 residues long. CDR3 bases: TGTGCCAGCAGCCTTACTAGCGGGAGCCTTGGGGATACGCAGTATTTT. Protein sequence: CASSLTSGSLGDTQYF. The full variable domain, with the rest looked up from reference TRBV7-2 and TRBJ2-3, is GAGVSQSPSNKVTEKGKDVELRCDPISGHTALYWYRQSLGQGLEFLIYFQGNSAPDKSGLPSDRFSAERTGGSVSTLTIQRTQQEDSAVYLCASSLTSGSLGDTQYFGPGTRLTVL.

This clonotype has more than one count but fewer than ten. This clone may be a read error of a much larger clone one base away. J is TRBJ1-1 and V is TRBV7-2, with 7 bases fitting TRBD1. The CDR3 spans 13 residues. Trimming cost V 1 base and J 10 bases; bases outside gene matches: 6. Germline V gene lookup returns CDR1 SGHTA and CDR2 FQGNSA. CDR3 bases: TGTGCCAGCAGCTTAGACAGGGGTTCCAGAGCTTTCTTT. This sequence encodes CASSLDRGSRAFF.

This clonotype was seen at least ten times. The chain employs TRBV7-2 and TRBJ1-6, with no clear D. This CDR3 contains 13 residues. Germline assignment: CDR1 SGHTA and CDR2 FQGNSA. V was clipped by 5 bases and J by 10 bases, with 12 bases between them. CDR3 sequence: CASSPLSRSPLHF. The CDR3 DNA follows: TGTGCCAGCAGCCCCCTTTCGCGCTCACCCCTCCACTTT.

The table lists this clonotype with many counts. The gene calls are TRBV7-6 and TRBJ2-5; D uncertain. CDR3 length: 12 residues. Trimming took off 5 bases at V and 5 bases at J, with 9 bases between the two ends. The germline V gene encodes CDR1 SGHVS and CDR2 FNYEAQ. DNA for the CDR3: TGTGCCAGCAGCCGTACAAGGGAGACCCAGTACTTC. Residues: CASSRTRETQYF.

This clonotype has a count of ten or more. V usage is TRBV24-1 and J usage is TRBJ2-3; 16 nucleotides match TRBD2. The length of the CDR3 is 17 residues. Germline V lookup: CDR1 KGHDR, CDR2 SFDVKD. V shed 4 bases, J shed 5 bases, and the junction held 5 bases outside the gene matches. The CDR3 protein is CATSDPGLAGGKDTQYF. Written as DNA, the CDR3 is TGTGCCACCAGTGACCCGGGACTAGCGGGAGGGAAAGATACGCAGTATTTT.

This clonotype was observed a few times. The rearrangement links TRBV6-1 to TRBJ2-7, with 9 bases that match TRBD1. Trimming at V came to 6 bases and at J to 3 bases, leaving 15 bases not matched to a gene. This CDR3 has 17 residues. Germline CDR1 and CDR2: MNHNS and SASEGT. CDR3 amino acids: CASRTILRQGGDYEQYF. The CDR3 DNA follows: TGTGCCAGCAGAACCATCCTTCGACAGGGGGGGGACTACGAGCAGTACTTC.

This clonotype was recorded many times. The V gene is TRBV15, the J gene TRBJ1-2, with D possibly being TRBD1 (5 bases). The CDR3 sequence is 14 residues long. V was clipped by 7 bases and J by 4 bases, with 16 bases between them. Germline V gene lookup returns CDR1 LNHNV and CDR2 YYDKDF (reference sequence). The CDR3 DNA is TGTGCCACCACTCGAGGGGACCTGGGCTATGGCTACACCTTC. Protein product: CATTRGDLGYGYTF.

This chain links TRBV6-6 with TRBJ2-1; D call uncertain. There are 13 residues in the CDR3. CDR1 and CDR2 (germline): MNHNY, SVGAGI (reference sequence). The V gene lost 4 bases and the J gene lost 8 bases, with 12 bases spanning the gap. The CDR3 region is CASSSVLPDEQFF. CDR3 DNA: TGTGCCAGCAGTTCCGTACTTCCCGATGAGCAGTTCTTC.

Many counts were recorded for this clonotype. The chain carries TRBV4-2 and TRBJ2-3; 11 bases align to TRBD2. CDR1 and CDR2 from the germline V gene are LGHNA and YNFKEQ. V lost 0 bases to trimming and J lost 0 bases; unmatched junction nucleotides: 5. This CDR3 spans 18 amino acids. The DNA of the CDR3 is TGTGCCAGCAGCCAAGAAAGTCTAGCGGGGGGTAGCACAGATACGCAGTATTTT. Amino acid sequence: CASSQESLAGGSTDTQYF.

This clonotype showed up many times. This rearrangement joins TRBV7-9 to TRBJ2-2; the D is unclear. Germline CDR1 reads SEHNR; CDR2 reads FQNEAQ (reference sequence). CDR3 length: 11 amino acids. The ends were cut back, 2 bases at V and 9 bases at J, with 4 bases in the middle. The CDR3 here is CASSLYRELFF. DNA for the CDR3: TGTGCCAGCAGCTTATACAGGGAGCTGTTTTTT.

This clonotype was seen ten or more times. This chain connects TRBV7-2 to TRBJ1-5, with no clear D. CDR3 length: 15 residues. The germline V gene has CDR1 SGHTA and CDR2 FQGNSA. The V end lost 0 bases, the J end lost 2 bases, and 8 bases lay between the germline ends. The CDR3 region has the DNA TGTGCCAGCAGCTTAGCTCCCCAGGGCAATCAGCCCCAGCATTTT. Amino acids: CASSLAPQGNQPQHF.

This clonotype was recorded at least ten times. The chain couples TRBV20-1 to TRBJ1-4, with TRBD1 as a possible D gene (5 bases). V was shortened by 6 bases and J by 7 bases, with 18 bases between the two germline ends. Looked up from germline, CDR1 is DFQATT and CDR2 is SNEGSKA (reference sequence). This CDR3 is built from 14 residues. CDR3 region: CSASYGGLVEKLFF. The CDR3 bases are TGCAGTGCCTCGTATGGGGGGTTGGTTGAAAAACTGTTTTTT.

The V gene is TRBV20-1, the J gene TRBJ2-3; 7 bases line up with TRBD2. The CDR3 is made up of 14 amino acids. CDR1 and CDR2 (germline): DFQATT, SNEGSKA (reference sequence). J lost 1 base, V lost 2 bases, and 3 bases had no gene match. CDR3: CSARRLAGTDTQYF. The CDR3 DNA reads TGCAGTGCTAGACGGCTAGCGGGCACAGATACGCAGTATTTT.

The sample holds a few counts of this clonotype. The chain recombines TRBV25-1 with TRBJ1-3; possible D gene TRBD1, 5 bases. The V end was cut by 0 bases, the J end by 3 bases, with 12 bases between. There are 16 residues in the CDR3. The germline CDR1 and CDR2 sequences are MGHDK and SYGVNS. The DNA of the CDR3 is TGTGCCAGCAGTGAATACGGCAGGGCGGGTGGAAACACCATATATTTT. Its protein product is CASSEYGRAGGNTIYF.

This clonotype showed up just a few times. V gene TRBV20-1 combines with J gene TRBJ1-2; no clear D. The CDR3 consists of 13 residues. V was cut by 2 bases and J by 5 bases, with 12 bases left in between. Germline V lookup: CDR1 DFQATT, CDR2 SNEGSKA (reference sequence). CDR3 in DNA: TGCAGTGCTAGACCCCCTGTCGGTTATGGCTACACCTTC. It specifies CSARPPVGYGYTF.

The chain has TRBV5-4 and TRBJ2-5, with 9 bases matching TRBD1. V shed 1 base and J 4 bases; nucleotides not matched to a gene: 5. Germline loops: CDR1 SGHNT, CDR2 YYREEE (reference sequence). The CDR3 loop spans 15 amino acids. CDR3 loop: CASSLTGTGRETQYF. The CDR3 bases are TGTGCCAGCAGCTTGACGGGGACAGGGAGAGAGACCCAGTACTTC.